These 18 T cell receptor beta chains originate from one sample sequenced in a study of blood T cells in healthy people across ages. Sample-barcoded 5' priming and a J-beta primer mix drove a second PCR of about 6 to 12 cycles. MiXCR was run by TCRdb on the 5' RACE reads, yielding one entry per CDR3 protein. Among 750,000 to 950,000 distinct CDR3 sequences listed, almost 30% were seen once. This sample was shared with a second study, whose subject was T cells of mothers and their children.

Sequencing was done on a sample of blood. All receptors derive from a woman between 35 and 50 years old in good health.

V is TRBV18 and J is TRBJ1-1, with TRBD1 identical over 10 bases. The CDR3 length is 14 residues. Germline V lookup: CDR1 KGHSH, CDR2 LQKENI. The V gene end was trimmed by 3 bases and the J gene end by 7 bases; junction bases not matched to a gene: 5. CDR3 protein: CASSPGQGLGEAFF. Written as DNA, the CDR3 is TGTGCCAGCTCACCGGGACAGGGGTTGGGTGAAGCTTTCTTT.

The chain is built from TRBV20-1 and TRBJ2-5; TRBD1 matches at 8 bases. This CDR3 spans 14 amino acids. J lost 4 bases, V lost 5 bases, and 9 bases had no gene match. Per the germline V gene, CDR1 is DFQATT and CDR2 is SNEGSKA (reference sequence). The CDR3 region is CSAGGQGSPETQYF. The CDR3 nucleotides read TGCAGTGCTGGAGGACAGGGAAGCCCAGAGACCCAGTACTTC.

The CDR3 coding sequence is TGCAGCGTTGTGGGGGCAGGGCTAATGAACACTGAAGCTTTCTTT. Protein: CSVVGAGLMNTEAFF. This chain connects TRBV29-1 to TRBJ1-1, with D perhaps TRBD1 (6 bases). With 4 bases removed from V and 0 bases from J, the gap between germline ends came to 15 bases. The CDR3 contains 15 residues. Germline assignment: CDR1 SQVTM and CDR2 ANQGSEA.

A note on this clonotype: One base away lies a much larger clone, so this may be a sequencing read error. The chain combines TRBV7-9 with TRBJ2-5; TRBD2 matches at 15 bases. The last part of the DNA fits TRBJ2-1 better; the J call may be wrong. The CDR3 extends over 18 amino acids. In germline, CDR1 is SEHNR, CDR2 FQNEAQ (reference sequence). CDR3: CASSRGLAGGDFQETQFF. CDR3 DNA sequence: TGTGCCAGCAGCCGAGGACTAGCGGGGGGGGACTTCCAAGAGACCCAGTTCTTC.

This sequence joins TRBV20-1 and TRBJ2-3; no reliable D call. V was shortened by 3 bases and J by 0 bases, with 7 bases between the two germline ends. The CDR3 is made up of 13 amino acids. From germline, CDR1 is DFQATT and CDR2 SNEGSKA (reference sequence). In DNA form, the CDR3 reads TGCAGTGCTAGCACCGCAAGCACAGATACGCAGTATTTT. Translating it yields CSASTASTDTQYF.

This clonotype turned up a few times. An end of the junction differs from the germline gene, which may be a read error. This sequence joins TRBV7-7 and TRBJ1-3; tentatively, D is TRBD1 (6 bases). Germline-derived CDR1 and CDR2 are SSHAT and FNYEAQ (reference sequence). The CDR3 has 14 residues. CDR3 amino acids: CASSEGQAGNTIYF. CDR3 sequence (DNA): TGTGCTAGCAGCGAGGGACAAGCTGGAAACACCATATATTTT.

The CDR3 loop is CATSRPRGGLNTEAFF. The CDR3, as DNA: TGTGCCACCAGCAGACCAAGGGGGGGCTTGAACACTGAAGCTTTCTTT. This chain links TRBV15 with TRBJ1-1; a possible D gene is TRBD1 (6 bases). There are 16 residues in the CDR3. Per the germline V gene, CDR1 is LNHNV and CDR2 is YYDKDF (reference sequence). Trimming took 2 bases from V and 0 from J, leaving 13 bases between them.

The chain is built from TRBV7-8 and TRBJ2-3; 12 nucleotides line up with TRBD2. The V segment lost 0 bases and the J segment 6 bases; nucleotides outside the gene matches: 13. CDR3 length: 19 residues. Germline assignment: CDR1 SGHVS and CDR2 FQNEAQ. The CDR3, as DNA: TGTGCCAGCAGCTTAGCCCTAGCGGGGGGGCCTTCAGGAGTGGATACGCAGTATTTT. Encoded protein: CASSLALAGGPSGVDTQYF.

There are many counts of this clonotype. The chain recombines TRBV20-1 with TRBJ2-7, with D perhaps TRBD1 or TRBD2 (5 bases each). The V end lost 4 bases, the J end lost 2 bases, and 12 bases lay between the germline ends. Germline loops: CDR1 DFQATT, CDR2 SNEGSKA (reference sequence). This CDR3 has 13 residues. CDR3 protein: CSANRDGAYEQYF. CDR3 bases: TGCAGTGCTAACCGGGACGGTGCCTACGAGCAGTACTTC.

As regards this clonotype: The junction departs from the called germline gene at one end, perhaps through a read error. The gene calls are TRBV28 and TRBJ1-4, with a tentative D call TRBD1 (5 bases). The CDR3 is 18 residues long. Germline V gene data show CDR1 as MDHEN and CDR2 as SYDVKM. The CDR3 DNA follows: TGTGCCAGCAGTTTTCTTCGACAGACGATAGTAACTAATGAAAAACTGGTTTTT. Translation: CASSFLRQTIVTNEKLVF.

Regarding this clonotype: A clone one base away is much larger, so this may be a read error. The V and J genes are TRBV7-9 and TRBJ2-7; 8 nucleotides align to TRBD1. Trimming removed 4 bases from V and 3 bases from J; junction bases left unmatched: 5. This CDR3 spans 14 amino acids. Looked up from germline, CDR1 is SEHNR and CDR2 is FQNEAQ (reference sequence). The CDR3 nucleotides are TGTGCCAGCAGCTCAACCGACAGGGGCTACGAGCAGTACTTC. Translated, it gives CASSSTDRGYEQYF.

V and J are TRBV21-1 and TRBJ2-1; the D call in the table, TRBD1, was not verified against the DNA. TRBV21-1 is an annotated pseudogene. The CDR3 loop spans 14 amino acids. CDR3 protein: CASSAPGSYNEQFF. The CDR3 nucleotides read TGTGCCAGCAGCGCACCCGGGTCTTACAATGAGCAGTTCTTC.

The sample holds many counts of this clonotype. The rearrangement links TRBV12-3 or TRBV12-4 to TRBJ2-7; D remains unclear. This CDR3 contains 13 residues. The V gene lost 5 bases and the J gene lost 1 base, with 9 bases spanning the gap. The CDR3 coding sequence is TGTGCCAGCAGTCCGGACGGTTCCTACGAGCAGTACTTC. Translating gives CASSPDGSYEQYF.

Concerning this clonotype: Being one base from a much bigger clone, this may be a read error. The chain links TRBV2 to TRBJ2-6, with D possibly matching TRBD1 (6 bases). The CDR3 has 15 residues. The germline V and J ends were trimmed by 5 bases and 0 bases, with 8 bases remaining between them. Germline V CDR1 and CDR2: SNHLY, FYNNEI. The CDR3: CASSMTGSGANVLTF. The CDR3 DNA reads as TGTGCCAGCAGTATGACAGGCTCTGGGGCCAACGTCCTGACTTTC. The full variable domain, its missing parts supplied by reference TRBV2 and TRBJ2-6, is EPEVTQTPSHQVTQMGQEVILRCVPISNHLYFYWYRQILGQKVEFLVSFYNNEISEKSEIFDDQFSVERPDGSNFTLKIRSTKLEDSAMYFCASSMTGSGANVLTFGAGSRLTVL.

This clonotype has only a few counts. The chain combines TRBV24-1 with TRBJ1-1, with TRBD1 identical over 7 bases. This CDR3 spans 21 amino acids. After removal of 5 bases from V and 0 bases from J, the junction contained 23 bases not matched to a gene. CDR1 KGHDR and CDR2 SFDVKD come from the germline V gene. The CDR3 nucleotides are TGTGCCACCAGTGCCAAGACCGGGACAGCAAATAGAGGGGGCCTGAACACTGAAGCTTTCTTT. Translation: CATSAKTGTANRGGLNTEAFF.

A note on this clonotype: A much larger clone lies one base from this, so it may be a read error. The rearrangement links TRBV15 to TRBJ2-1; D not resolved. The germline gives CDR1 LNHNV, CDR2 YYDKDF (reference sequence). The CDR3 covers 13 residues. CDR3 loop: CASSNTENNEQFF. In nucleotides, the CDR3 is TGTGCCTCCAGCAATACAGAGAACAATGAGCAGTTCTTC.

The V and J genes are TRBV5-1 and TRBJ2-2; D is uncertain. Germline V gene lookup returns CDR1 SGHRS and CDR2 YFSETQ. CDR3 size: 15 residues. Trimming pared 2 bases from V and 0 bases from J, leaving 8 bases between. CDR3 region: CASSLSTTNTGELFF. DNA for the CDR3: TGCGCCAGCAGCTTAAGCACAACGAACACCGGGGAGCTGTTTTTT.

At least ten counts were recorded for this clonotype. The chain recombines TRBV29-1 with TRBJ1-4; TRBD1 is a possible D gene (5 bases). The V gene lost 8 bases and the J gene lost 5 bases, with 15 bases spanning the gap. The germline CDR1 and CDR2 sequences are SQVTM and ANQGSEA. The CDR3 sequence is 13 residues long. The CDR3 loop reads CSSGGEGNEKLFF. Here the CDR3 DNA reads TGCAGCTCCGGAGGTGAGGGGAATGAAAAACTGTTTTTT.